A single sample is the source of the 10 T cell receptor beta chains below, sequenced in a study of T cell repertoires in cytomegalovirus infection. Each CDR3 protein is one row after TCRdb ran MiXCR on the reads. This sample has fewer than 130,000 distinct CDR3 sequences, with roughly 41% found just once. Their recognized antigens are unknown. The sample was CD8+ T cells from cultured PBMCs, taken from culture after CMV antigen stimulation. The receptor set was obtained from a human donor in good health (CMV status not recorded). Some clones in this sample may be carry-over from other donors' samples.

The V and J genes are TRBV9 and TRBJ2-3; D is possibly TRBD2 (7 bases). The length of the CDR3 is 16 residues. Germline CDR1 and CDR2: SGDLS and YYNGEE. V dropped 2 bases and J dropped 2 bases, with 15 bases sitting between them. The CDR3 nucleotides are TGTGCCAGCAGCGTCTCAAGGGGGGGCGACACAGATACGCAGTATTTT. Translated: CASSVSRGGDTDTQYF.

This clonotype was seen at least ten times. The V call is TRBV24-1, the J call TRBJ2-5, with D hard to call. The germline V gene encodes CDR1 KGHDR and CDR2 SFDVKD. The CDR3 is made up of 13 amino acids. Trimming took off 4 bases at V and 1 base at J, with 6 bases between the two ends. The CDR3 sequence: CATSDGPQETQYF. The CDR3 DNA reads TGTGCCACCAGTGACGGGCCCCAAGAGACCCAGTACTTC.

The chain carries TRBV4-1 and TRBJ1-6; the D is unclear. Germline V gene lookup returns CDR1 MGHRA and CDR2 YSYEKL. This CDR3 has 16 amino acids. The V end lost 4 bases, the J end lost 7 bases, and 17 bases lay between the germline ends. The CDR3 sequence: CASSPMAAEQNSPLHF. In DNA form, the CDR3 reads TGCGCCAGCAGCCCAATGGCGGCAGAACAAAATTCACCCCTCCACTTT.

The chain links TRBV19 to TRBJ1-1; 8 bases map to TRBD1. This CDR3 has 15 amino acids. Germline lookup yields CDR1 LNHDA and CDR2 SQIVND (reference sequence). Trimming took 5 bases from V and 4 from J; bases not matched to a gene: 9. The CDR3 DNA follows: TGTGCCAGTAGTCCCAGACAGGGGTGGGCCACTGAAGCTTTCTTT. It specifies CASSPRQGWATEAFF.

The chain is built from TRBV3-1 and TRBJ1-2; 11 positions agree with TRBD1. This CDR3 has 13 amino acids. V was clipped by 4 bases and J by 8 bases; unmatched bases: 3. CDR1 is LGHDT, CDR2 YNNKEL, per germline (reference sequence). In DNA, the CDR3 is TGTGCCAGCAGCCCAAGGACAGGGGGCGGCTACACCTTC. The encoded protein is CASSPRTGGGYTF.

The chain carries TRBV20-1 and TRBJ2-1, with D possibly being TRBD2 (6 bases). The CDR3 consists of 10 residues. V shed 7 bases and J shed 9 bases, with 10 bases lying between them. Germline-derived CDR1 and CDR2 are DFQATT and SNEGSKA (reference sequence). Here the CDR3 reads CSVSGVEQFF. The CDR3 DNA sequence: TGCAGTGTTTCGGGGGTTGAGCAGTTCTTC.

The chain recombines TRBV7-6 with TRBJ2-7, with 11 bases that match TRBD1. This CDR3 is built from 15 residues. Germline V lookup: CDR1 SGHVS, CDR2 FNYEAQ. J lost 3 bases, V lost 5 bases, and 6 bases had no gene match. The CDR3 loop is CASSPGQGAIYEQYF. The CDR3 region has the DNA TGTGCCAGCAGCCCAGGACAGGGGGCTATCTACGAGCAGTACTTC. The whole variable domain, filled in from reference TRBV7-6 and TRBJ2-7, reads GAGVSQSPRYKVTKRGQDVALRCDPISGHVSLYWYRQALGQGPEFLTYFNYEAQQDKSGLPNDRFSAERPEGSISTLTIQRTEQRDSAMYRCASSPGQGAIYEQYFGPGTRLTVT.

Here the CDR3 reads CASSRPQPGRGYGYTF. DNA of the CDR3: TGTGCCAGCAGCCGCCCTCAACCGGGCAGGGGCTATGGCTACACCTTC. This sequence joins TRBV7-2 and TRBJ1-2; the D gene is possibly TRBD1 (6 bases). The CDR3 is 16 residues long. Looked up from germline, CDR1 is SGHTA and CDR2 is FQGNSA. Trimming left V 5 bases short and J 4 bases short, with 20 bases between.

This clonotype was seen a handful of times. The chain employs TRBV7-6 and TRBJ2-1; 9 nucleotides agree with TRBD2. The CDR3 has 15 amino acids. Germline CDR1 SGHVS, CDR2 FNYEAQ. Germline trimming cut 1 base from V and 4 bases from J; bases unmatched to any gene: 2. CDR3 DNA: TGTGCCAGCAGCTTAGACCTAGCGGGGTACAATGAGCAGTTCTTC. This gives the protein CASSLDLAGYNEQFF.

In DNA, the CDR3 is TGTGCCAGCAGCGGGGGCGGAGGCGGGCCCCAGCATTTT. Translating gives CASSGGGGGPQHF. This chain uses TRBV7-9 with TRBJ1-5; the D gene is possibly TRBD1 (6 bases). This CDR3 contains 13 residues. Germline values: CDR1 SEHNR, CDR2 FQNEAQ (reference sequence). Trimming removed 5 bases from V and 9 bases from J, with 14 bases in between.